The present T cell receptor (beta chain) was sequenced within a study of cytomegalovirus exposure and HLA in healthy donors. Overall study: In terms of ancestry, the Caucasian-associated cluster contained about 80% of the roughly 400 genotyped donors.

CDR3 length: 13 amino acids. Trimming cost V 5 bases and J 5 bases; bases outside gene matches: 4. Looked up from germline, CDR1 is MNHEY and CDR2 is SMNVEV (reference sequence). The PCR used 60 Vbeta and 13 Jbeta primers. Repertoires were generated with immunoSEQ multiplex PCR, while TCRdb's copy carries only in-frame clones and drops some. The sample holds more than 100,000 clones; less than 85% are singletons and the top ten take 1%. Points on this clone: The target antigen is unknown.

Study results and caveats: Productive rates of about 87% or about 30% were seen for most TCR beta V segments in an earlier analysis. Later genetic work tied a missense DCLRE1C variant to beta-chain V and J trimming. Investigators reported approximately 150 TCR beta chains as tied to cytomegalovirus.

The TCR comes from a man in his forties or fifties in good health and CMV-seronegative. The V gene is TRBV27, the J gene TRBJ1-2, with TRBD1 matching 8 bases. The material sequenced was PBMCs. The CDR3 loop is CASSPRQGYGYTF. The CDR3 DNA is TGTGCCAGCAGTCCGCGACAGGGGTATGGCTACACCTTC.